This T cell receptor beta chain appears in the sequencing data of a study of blood T cell repertoires in COVID-19. As for the study in general: Whether acute or convalescent, the COVID-19 samples came from the United States, Italy and Spain. Sources were T cells, B-cell-depleted T cells, or PBMCs; the material itself was cDNA or gDNA.

Per the study methods: Reference gene primers were amplified, and this amplification served to estimate nucleated cell counts. This table comes from immunoSEQ multiplex PCR, and its TCRdb copy is limited to in-frame clones, with some not included. The DNA was the basis for D and trimming; V, J and clone size are from that table. The sample carries about 140,000 clones, 75% to 90% recorded once. Trimming took 4 bases from V and 3 from J; bases not matched to a gene: 7. From germline, CDR1 is LGHNT and CDR2 FRNRAP. This CDR3 has 16 amino acids. The sequencing sample was made of peripheral blood. The sequence was collected from a man aged 45-65 years who had recovered from COVID-19. The chain links TRBV12-5 to TRBJ2-3, with 10 nucleotides matching TRBD1. The CDR3 sequence is CASGSVRDRGTDTQYF. CDR3 coding DNA: TGTGCTAGTGGTTCCGTCCGGGACAGGGGAACAGATACGCAGTATTTT.